This TCR beta chain derives from a study of T cells after yellow fever vaccination. Study results and limitations: A secondary response was less intense yet reached its peak sooner, at day 5 versus 15. Booster samples showed a return of most primary-vaccination clones (roughly 96% CD4, roughly 85% CD8).

Germline CDR1 MNHEY, CDR2 SVGEGT. Between the trimmed V and J ends, which lost 6 bases and 2 bases, there was a span of 10 bases. The CDR3 has 13 residues. Only a few counts were recorded for this clonotype. No antigen is known for it. A 5'RACE template-switching step, the method used to make TCR cDNA, added a universal primer site and UMIs. MiXCR was run by TCRdb on the 5' RACE reads, yielding one entry per CDR3 protein. The sample shows under 550,000 distinct CDR3 sequences, 21% of them seen only once. This specimen consisted of PBMCs, obtained 21 days after the first yellow fever vaccination. The TCR sequence derives from a man younger than 30 who received the YFV17D yellow fever vaccine. The chain uses TRBV6-2 or TRBV6-3 and TRBJ2-5; D is undetermined. CDR3 amino acids: CASSYMEQETQYF. Written as DNA, the CDR3 is TGTGCCAGCAGCTACATGGAACAAGAGACCCAGTACTTC.